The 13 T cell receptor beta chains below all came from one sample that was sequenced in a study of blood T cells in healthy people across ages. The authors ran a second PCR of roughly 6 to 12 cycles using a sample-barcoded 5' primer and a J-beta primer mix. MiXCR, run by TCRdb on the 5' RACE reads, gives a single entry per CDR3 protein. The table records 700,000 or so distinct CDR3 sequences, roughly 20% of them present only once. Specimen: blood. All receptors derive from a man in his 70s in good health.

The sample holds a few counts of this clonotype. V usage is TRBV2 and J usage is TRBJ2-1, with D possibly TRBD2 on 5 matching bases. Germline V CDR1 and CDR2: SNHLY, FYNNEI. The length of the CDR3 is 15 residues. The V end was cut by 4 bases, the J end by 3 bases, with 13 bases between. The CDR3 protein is CASSGKRVGYNEQFF. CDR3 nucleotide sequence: TGTGCCAGCAGTGGGAAGAGGGTGGGCTACAATGAGCAGTTCTTC.

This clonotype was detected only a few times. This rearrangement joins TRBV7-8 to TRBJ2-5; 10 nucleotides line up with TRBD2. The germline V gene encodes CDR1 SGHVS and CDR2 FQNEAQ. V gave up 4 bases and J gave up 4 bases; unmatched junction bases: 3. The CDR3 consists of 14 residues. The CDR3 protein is CASSYTSGVETQYF. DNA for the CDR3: TGTGCCAGCAGCTATACTAGCGGGGTAGAGACCCAGTACTTC. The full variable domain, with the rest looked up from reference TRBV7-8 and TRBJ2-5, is GAGVSQSPRYKVAKRGQDVALRCDPISGHVSLFWYQQALGQGPEFLTYFQNEAQLDKSGLPSDRFFAERPEGSVSTLKIQRTQQEDSAVYLCASSYTSGVETQYFGPGTRLLVL.

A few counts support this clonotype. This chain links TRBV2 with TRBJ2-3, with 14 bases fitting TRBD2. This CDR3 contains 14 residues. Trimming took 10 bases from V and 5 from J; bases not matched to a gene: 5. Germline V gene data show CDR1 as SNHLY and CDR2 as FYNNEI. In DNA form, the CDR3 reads TGTGCCAACTCCGGGACTAGCGGGAGAGATACGCAGTATTTT. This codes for CANSGTSGRDTQYF. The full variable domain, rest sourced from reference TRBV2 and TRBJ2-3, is EPEVTQTPSHQVTQMGQEVILRCVPISNHLYFYWYRQILGQKVEFLVSFYNNEISEKSEIFDDQFSVERPDGSNFTLKIRSTKLEDSAMYFCANSGTSGRDTQYFGPGTRLTVL.

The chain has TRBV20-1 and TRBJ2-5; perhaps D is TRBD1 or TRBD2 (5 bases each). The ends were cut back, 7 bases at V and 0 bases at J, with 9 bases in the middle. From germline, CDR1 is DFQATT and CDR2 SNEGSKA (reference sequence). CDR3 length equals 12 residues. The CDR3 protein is CSVGTHQETQYF. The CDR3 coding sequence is TGCAGTGTCGGGACCCACCAAGAGACCCAGTACTTC.

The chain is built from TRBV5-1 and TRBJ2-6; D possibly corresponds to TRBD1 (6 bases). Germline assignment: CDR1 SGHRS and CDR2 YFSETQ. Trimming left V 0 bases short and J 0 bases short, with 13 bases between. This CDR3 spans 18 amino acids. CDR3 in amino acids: CASSLARGPISGANVLTF. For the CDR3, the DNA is TGCGCCAGCAGCTTGGCCAGGGGCCCAATCTCTGGGGCCAACGTCCTGACTTTC.

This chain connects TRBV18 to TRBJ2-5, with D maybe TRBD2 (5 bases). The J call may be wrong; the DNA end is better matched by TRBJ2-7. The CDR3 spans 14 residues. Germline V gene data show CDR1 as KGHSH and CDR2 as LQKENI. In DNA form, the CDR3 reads TGTGCCAGCTCACCAGGTCTAGCTTTCTACGAGCAGTACGTC. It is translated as CASSPGLAFYEQYV.

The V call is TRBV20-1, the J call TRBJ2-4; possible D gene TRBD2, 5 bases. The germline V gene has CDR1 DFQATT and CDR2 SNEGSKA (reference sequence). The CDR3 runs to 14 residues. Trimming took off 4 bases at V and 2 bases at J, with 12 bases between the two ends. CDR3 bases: TGCAGTGCTAACCCAGCGGAGCCCAAAAACATTCAGTACTTC. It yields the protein CSANPAEPKNIQYF.

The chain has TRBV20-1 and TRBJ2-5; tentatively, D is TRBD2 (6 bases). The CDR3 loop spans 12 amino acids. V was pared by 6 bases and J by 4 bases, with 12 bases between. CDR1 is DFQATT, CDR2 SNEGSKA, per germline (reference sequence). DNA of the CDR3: TGCAGTGCCGAGGCAGCGGGAGAGACCCAGTACTTC. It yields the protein CSAEAAGETQYF.

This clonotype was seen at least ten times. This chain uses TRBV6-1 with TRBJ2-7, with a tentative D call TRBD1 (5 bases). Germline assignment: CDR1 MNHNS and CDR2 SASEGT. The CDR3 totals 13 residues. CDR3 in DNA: TGTGCCAGCAGGGAAGACAGTACCTACGAGCAGTACGTC. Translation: CASREDSTYEQYV.

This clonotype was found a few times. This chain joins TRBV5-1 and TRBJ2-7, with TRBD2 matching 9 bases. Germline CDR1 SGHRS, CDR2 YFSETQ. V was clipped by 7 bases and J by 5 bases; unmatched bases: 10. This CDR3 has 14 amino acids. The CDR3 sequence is CASSPGLALNEQYF. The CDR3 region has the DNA TGCGCCAGCTCCCCGGGACTAGCTCTCAACGAGCAGTACTTC.

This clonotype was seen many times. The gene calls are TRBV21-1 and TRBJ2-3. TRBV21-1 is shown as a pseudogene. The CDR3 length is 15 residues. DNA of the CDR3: TGTGCCAGCAGCAAAGCGGTACAGCGCTTCCATACGCAGTATTTT. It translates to CASSKAVQRFHTQYF.

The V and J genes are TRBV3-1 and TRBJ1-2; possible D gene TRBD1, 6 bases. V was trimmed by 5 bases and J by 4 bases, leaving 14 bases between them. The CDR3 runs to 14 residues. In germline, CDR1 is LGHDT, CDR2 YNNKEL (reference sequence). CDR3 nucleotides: TGTGCCAGCAGCAACTACAGGGCCCCCTATGGCTACACCTTC. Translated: CASSNYRAPYGYTF.

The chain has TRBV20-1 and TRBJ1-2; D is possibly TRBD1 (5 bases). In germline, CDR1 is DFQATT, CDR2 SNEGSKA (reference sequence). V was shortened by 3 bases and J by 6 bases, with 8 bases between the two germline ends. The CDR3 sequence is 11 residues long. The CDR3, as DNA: TGCAGTGCTAGTGTAGGGGATGGCTACACCTTC. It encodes CSASVGDGYTF.